This T cell receptor (beta chain) appears in the sequencing data of a study of human T cells and chemical hapten exposure. At the level of the study: Patients were given diphenylcyclopropenone on the scalp weekly across the roughly 24-week study.

Notes on the study in general: Patch test score showed a positive correlation with PT1 expanded TCR counts. While controls formed fewer of them, expanded TCRs formed significantly more large CDR3 similarity clusters. Donor immune responses may differ from healthy people's, since all donors had alopecia.

As for time point: patch test 1, 2 weeks after DPC sensitization. Documented treatment: therapeutic diphenylcyclopropenone sensitization with weekly scalp DPC. In its sample, this clonotype was seen a few times. What it recognizes is unknown. TCRdb reprocessed the RACE reads with MiXCR, giving one entry per CDR3 protein. The sample has more than 150,000 distinct CDR3 sequences, about 14% seen once; the top ten hold around 1.7%. This CDR3 has 14 amino acids. Trimming stripped 6 bases from V and 7 bases from J, with 15 bases between. Germline CDR1 is MDHEN and CDR2 is SYDVKM. V is TRBV28 and J is TRBJ2-2; D might be TRBD1 (5 bases). Sequences were derived from whole blood, sampled in connection with sensitization to the hapten diphenylcyclopropenone (DPC). This TCR was sampled from a woman between 25 and 40 years old with alopecia areata. Some clones in this sample may be carry-over from other donors' samples. The CDR3 DNA sequence: TGTGCCAGCAGCCGACAGCCTTCCATCGGGGAGCTGTTTTTT. Amino acid sequence: CASSRQPSIGELFF.